Given below is one TCR beta chain in context. Its antigen is unknown. The assay was immunoSEQ multiplex PCR, and TCRdb's table has in-frame clones only and misses some. Of about 960,000 clones in the sample, around three quarters were seen once. This entry is derived from a study of shared clonotypes between healthy human individuals. Notes on the study in general: Larger richness was generally estimated for naive than memory subsets. The generation probabilities recorded for non-shared clonotypes fell below those of clonotypes shared by all four donors. Genetic and exposure-history diversity was limited by the few donors.

The germline V and J ends were trimmed by 3 bases and 5 bases, with 8 bases remaining between them. Germline V gene lookup returns CDR1 MDHEN and CDR2 SYDVKM. The CDR3 has 12 residues. The TCR was taken from a man aged 18 to 30 in good health. The source material was memory CD4+ T cells sorted from blood. Described subset: CD45RA-negative fraction. The chain carries TRBV28 and TRBJ2-7; D is possibly TRBD2 (5 bases). Written as DNA, the CDR3 is TGTGCCAGCAGTTTCGTCGGGGACGAGCAGTACTTC. Encoded protein: CASSFVGDEQYF.